This TCR beta chain was captured by sequencing in a study of blood T cell repertoires in COVID-19. Overall study context: Samples representing acute and convalescent COVID-19 were sourced from the United States, Italy and Spain.

The V segment lost 2 bases and the J segment 9 bases; nucleotides outside the gene matches: 9. Germline CDR1 reads KGHSH; CDR2 reads LQKENI. This CDR3 is 15 amino acids long. This table comes from immunoSEQ multiplex PCR, and its TCRdb copy is limited to in-frame clones, with some not included. The table shows about 250,000 clones, with approximately 86% occurring only once. The sequence was obtained from a man at least 80 years old with acute or convalescent COVID-19. J is TRBJ2-2 and V is TRBV18, with TRBD1 matching over 7 bases. What was sequenced was peripheral blood. The CDR3 DNA follows: TGTGCCAGCTCACCATCAGGGACAGCCCAGAGGGAGCTGTTTTTT. It yields the protein CASSPSGTAQRELFF.